This T cell receptor (beta chain) derives from a study of blood T cell repertoires in COVID-19. The wider study: From the United States, Italy and Spain came samples of acute and convalescent COVID-19. The analysed material was cDNA or gDNA that came from T cells, B-cell-depleted T cells, or PBMCs.

The CDR3 has 18 residues. Germline loops: CDR1 MGHDK, CDR2 SYGVNS. The V gene end was trimmed by 1 base and the J gene end by 5 bases; junction bases not matched to a gene: 16. In the original analysis: Counts of nucleated cells, estimated from reference gene primer amplification, were obtained. Method: immunoSEQ multiplex PCR; TCRdb's copy keeps in-frame clones and lacks some. The D gene and trimming were derived from the DNA, and the V and J assignments and clone size from that table. The table includes 250,000 or so clones, roughly 86% detected once. Sequencing was done on a sample of peripheral blood. The origin of this receptor is a man aged 40-49 years with active or convalescent COVID-19. This chain joins TRBV25-1 and TRBJ2-5; TRBD2 matches 7 bases. The CDR3, as DNA: TGTGCCAGCAGTGAATTCCCCTCACTAGCGACGGTTTTGGAGACCCAGTACTTC. Translation gives CASSEFPSLATVLETQYF.